The rows below give T cell receptor beta chains drawn from one sample of a study of cytomegalovirus exposure and HLA in healthy donors. TCRdb's table, derived via immunoSEQ multiplex PCR, lists solely in-frame clones and lacks some. Of 150,000 to 200,000 clones in the sample, 70% to 90% were seen once. Sequences were obtained from PBMCs. The origin of the receptors is a young man in good health and CMV-seropositive. CDR3s include the opening cysteine and the closing phenylalanine or tryptophan. The D gene is left open where the match is weak. Size values are once, few and many counts, or a class for expanded clones, and some rows have none.

clone size	V gene	J gene	D gene	CDR3 DNA	CDR3 protein
.	TRBV5-4	TRBJ1-4	TRBD1	TGTGCCAGCAGCCGCGCGGGACAGGGGGCGACTAATGAAAAACTGTTTTTT	CASSRAGQGATNEKLFF
.	TRBV2	TRBJ1-1	.	TGTGCCACCACATCGCAGTTAATGAACACTGAAGCTTTCTTT	CATTSQLMNTEAFF
.	TRBV7-2	TRBJ2-2	TRBD1	TGTGCCAGCAGCTTAGAGGGACAGATAAACACCGGGGAGCTGTTTTTT	CASSLEGQINTGELFF
.	TRBV19	TRBJ2-3	TRBD2	TGTGCAGTAGGTAGCGGGGGCCCAGATACGCAGTATTTT	CAVGSGGPDTQYF
once	TRBV19	TRBJ2-5	TRBD2	TGTGCCAGTAGTTTGGGGGGGGGAGGGCAAGAGACCCAGTACTTC	CASSLGGGGQETQYF
.	TRBV6-4	TRBJ1-1	.	TGTGCCAGCAGTCCCTCGGGGGTAGGTCCCACTGAAGCTTTCTTT	CASSPSGVGPTEAFF
.	TRBV11-2	TRBJ1-1	TRBD1	TGTGCCAGCAGCTTAGATCGTAGGGGGCGGGCGAACACTGAAGCTTTCTTT	CASSLDRRGRANTEAFF
few	TRBV9	TRBJ1-4	.	TGTGCCAGCAGCGTAGGGGGAGAGGCCCTCTTAACTGAAAAACTGTTTTTT	CASSVGGEALLTEKLFF
.	TRBV5-4	TRBJ2-1	.	TGTGCCAGCAGCTTGCTCGGAGGGTCCTACAATGAGCAGTTCTTC	CASSLLGGSYNEQFF
few	TRBV10-1	TRBJ2-3	.	TGCGCCAGCAGTGAGCCAAAGTACAGGAAAAACACAGATACGCAGTATTTT	CASSEPKYRKNTDTQYF
.	TRBV18	TRBJ2-2	TRBD1	TGTGCCAGCTCAGAAGGGACAGGGGGCACCGGGGAGCTGTTTTTT	CASSEGTGGTGELFF
.	TRBV5-8	TRBJ1-5	TRBD1	TGTGCCAGCAGCTTTTTGGGACAGCAAAGCAATCAGCCCCAGCATTTT	CASSFLGQQSNQPQHF
.	TRBV5-1	TRBJ2-6	.	TGCGCCAGCGGACAAAGCTCTGGGGCCAACGTCCTGACTTTC	CASGQSSGANVLTF
.	TRBV9	TRBJ1-2	.	TGTGCCAGCAGCGTAGGAGAAATCTATGGCTACACCTTC	CASSVGEIYGYTF
.	TRBV5-4	TRBJ2-6	.	TGTGCCAGCAGGTCAGGGGACCGTAGCTCTGGGGCCAACGGCCTGACTTTC	CASRSGDRSSGANGLTF
.	TRBV5-4	TRBJ2-6	.	TGTGCCAGCAGCTCCCAGGGAGGTGGGGCCAACGTCCTGACTTTC	CASSSQGGGANVLTF
once	TRBV18	TRBJ2-5	TRBD2	TGTGCCAGCTCACCAGTAAGCGGGGGGGCCTGGGAGACCCAGTACTTC	CASSPVSGGAWETQYF
few	TRBV5-1	TRBJ2-3	TRBD2	TGCGCCAGCAGTCTCCGGACCGCGGGGGGGAGCACAGATACGCAGTATTTT	CASSLRTAGGSTDTQYF
.	TRBV11-1	TRBJ1-1	.	TGTGCCAGCAGCTCCCTTTGGGGGAGGGACACTGAAGCTTTCTTT	CASSSLWGRDTEAFF
.	TRBV20-1	TRBJ2-1	TRBD2	TGCAGTGCAAAACTAGCGGGGGAAGGGTTCTTC	CSAKLAGEGFF
.	TRBV7-9	TRBJ2-1	.	TGTGCCAGCAGCTTATTCCGGAGCTCCTACAATGAGCAGTTCTTC	CASSLFRSSYNEQFF
few	TRBV25-1	TRBJ2-3	TRBD2	TGTGCCAGCAGTGAAATGCTAGCGGGAAAGGGTACGCAGTATTTT	CASSEMLAGKGTQYF
.	TRBV5-1	TRBJ2-1	.	TGCGCCAGCAGCTTGGTGGCCGATCGATCGAATGAGCAGTTCTTC	CASSLVADRSNEQFF
.	TRBV20-1	TRBJ1-1	.	TGCGCCTTTGAGACAGCCGGAGAAGCTTTCTTT	CAFETAGEAFF
.	TRBV7-9	TRBJ2-5	TRBD2	TGTGCCAGCAGGCCGAAGACTAGCGTATCCCGGGAGACCCAGTACTTC	CASRPKTSVSRETQYF
.	TRBV4-3	TRBJ2-5	TRBD1	TGCGCCAGCAGCCAAGAAGTCTCTGCGACAGGGGTTGGAGAGACCCAGTACTTC	CASSQEVSATGVGETQYF
.	TRBV4-1	TRBJ2-3	TRBD2	TGCGCCAGCAGCACTAGCGGATTAGATACGCAGTATTTT	CASSTSGLDTQYF
.	TRBV27	TRBJ2-1	TRBD2	TGTGCCAGCAGTCAGACTAGCGGGGCGCACAGCTCCTACAATGAGCAGTTCTTC	CASSQTSGAHSSYNEQFF
.	TRBV7-8	TRBJ1-2	.	TGTGCCAGCAGCCTAATTCGCGGAGGCTACACCTTC	CASSLIRGGYTF
.	TRBV29-1	TRBJ2-3	TRBD1	TGCAGCGTTGAAGGGACAGGGCGCACAGATACGCAGTATTTT	CSVEGTGRTDTQYF
.	TRBV19	TRBJ2-1	.	TGTGCCAGTAGTAGGCGGGGCAATTACAATGAGCAGTTCTTC	CASSRRGNYNEQFF
.	TRBV27	TRBJ2-2	.	TGTGCCAGCAGTCAGGGGCTGCGTACCGGGGAGCTGTTTTTT	CASSQGLRTGELFF
.	TRBV6-5	TRBJ1-1	.	TGTGCCAGCAGCCGACAAGCCCCGGCGGAAGCTTTCTTT	CASSRQAPAEAFF
.	TRBV2	TRBJ1-2	.	TGTGCTACCCGGGGGGCAAAAGATGGCTACACCTTC	CATRGAKDGYTF
.	TRBV5-4	TRBJ1-6	TRBD1	TGTGCCAGCAGCTTAGGACAGGGGTCCCCAGGGTATTCACCCCTCCACTTT	CASSLGQGSPGYSPLHF
.	TRBV2	TRBJ1-2	.	TGTGCCAGCAGTGAAGGGAGGGTGGGAGGCTACACCTTC	CASSEGRVGGYTF
.	TRBV19	TRBJ2-1	TRBD1	TGTGCCAGTAGTACCGGGACAGGGGTTTTCAATGAGCAGTTCTTC	CASSTGTGVFNEQFF
.	TRBV15	TRBJ2-5	TRBD2	TGTGCCACCAGCAGAGGTAGCGGGGGACAAGAGACCCAGTACTTC	CATSRGSGGQETQYF
.	TRBV5-6	TRBJ2-1	.	TGTGCCAGCATTGGGGCATACAATGAGCAGTTCTTC	CASIGAYNEQFF